The 21 T cell receptor beta chains reported below all come from one sample, sequenced in a study of regulatory and conventional T cells in RAG deficiency. Genomic DNA came from blood conventional CD4+ T cells gated CD25-low CD127-high. Profiling relied on immunoSEQ multiplex PCR, and the TCRdb table lists in-frame clones only, not all of them. This sample yields 30,000 to 40,000 clones, of which 70% to 80% are seen a single time; roughly 3.4% belongs to the top ten. A further study also used this sample, focusing on regulatory T cells. This second study says: The PCR used 52 TRBV and 13 TRBJ primers.

Material: CD4+ effector T cells sorted from blood. Receptor source: a human donor in good health.

The chain is built from TRBV5-1 and TRBJ2-1; 9 nucleotides line up with TRBD2. The germline CDR1 and CDR2 sequences are SGHRS and YFSETQ. V lost 0 bases, J lost 0 bases, and 13 bases stayed unmatched. The CDR3 totals 20 residues. This CDR3 reads CASSLVSFGLAGPSYNEQFF. CDR3 DNA sequence: TGCGCCAGCAGCTTGGTATCCTTCGGTCTAGCGGGGCCCTCCTACAATGAGCAGTTCTTC. The full variable domain, completed using reference TRBV5-1 and TRBJ2-1, is KAGVTQTPRYLIKTRGQQVTLSCSPISGHRSVSWYQQTPGQGLQFLFEYFSETQRNKGNFPGRFSGRQFSNSRSEMNVSTLELGDSALYLCASSLVSFGLAGPSYNEQFFGPGTRLTVL.

This clone appeared a few times. This chain connects TRBV5-8 to TRBJ1-2, with TRBD1 matching over 7 bases. Germline V lookup: CDR1 SGHTS, CDR2 YDEGEE. V gave up 4 bases and J gave up 5 bases; unmatched junction bases: 8. This CDR3 contains 14 residues. CDR3 sequence reads: CASSQTGSEYGYTF. CDR3 DNA: TGTGCCAGCAGCCAGACAGGGTCTGAATATGGCTACACCTTC.

The genes are TRBV19 and TRBJ1-5; D not certain. CDR3 size: 14 residues. The germline V gene has CDR1 LNHDA and CDR2 SQIVND (reference sequence). V gave up 3 bases and J gave up 3 bases, with 9 bases separating them. The CDR3 nucleotides read TGTGCCAGTAGTATTGTTAGATTCAATCAGCCCCAGCATTTT. As protein: CASSIVRFNQPQHF.

V usage is TRBV5-4 and J usage is TRBJ1-2; D gene uncertain. V lost 0 bases and J lost 8, with 14 bases in between. Germline V CDR1 and CDR2: SGHNT, YYREEE (reference sequence). The CDR3 has 14 residues. CDR3 in DNA: TGTGCCAGCAGCTTGGATTCAGCGGGCCCAGGCTACACCTTC. It yields the protein CASSLDSAGPGYTF.

This clone was seen a few times. This rearrangement joins TRBV5-4 to TRBJ2-3; D is uncertain. Germline-derived CDR1 and CDR2 are SGHNT and YYREEE (reference sequence). V lost 4 bases and J 6 bases, leaving 9 bases between the germline ends. The CDR3 is 12 amino acids. DNA of the CDR3: TGTGCCAGCAGCGTATTCGGCGATACGCAGTATTTT. It translates to CASSVFGDTQYF.

V is TRBV5-4 and J is TRBJ2-7; the match to TRBD1 covers 7 bases. Germline V gene data show CDR1 as SGHNT and CDR2 as YYREEE (reference sequence). This CDR3 spans 14 amino acids. With V trimmed by 5 bases and J by 5 bases, 10 bases remained unmatched. This chain's CDR3 is CASRNQKTGDEQYF. The CDR3 coding sequence is TGTGCCAGCAGGAATCAAAAAACAGGGGACGAGCAGTACTTC.

The chain is built from TRBV7-3 and TRBJ1-6, with 7 bases that match TRBD1. With 6 bases clipped from V and 5 bases from J, the junction kept 4 bases outside the gene matches. Germline CDR1 is SGHTA and CDR2 is FQGTGA. The length of the CDR3 is 14 residues. The CDR3 reads CASSRGQNNSPLHF. As DNA, the CDR3 is TGTGCCAGCAGTAGGGGACAGAATAATTCACCCCTCCACTTT.

The CDR3 is CASSLQVALNTEAFF. CDR3 in DNA: TGTGCCAGCAGCTTGCAGGTGGCCCTGAACACTGAAGCTTTCTTT. The gene calls are TRBV5-6 and TRBJ1-1; no clear D. The ends were cut back, 1 base at V and 0 bases at J, with 10 bases in the middle. Germline CDR1 SGHDT, CDR2 YYEEEE. The CDR3 is 15 amino acids. Drawing the rest from reference TRBV5-6 and TRBJ1-1, the complete variable domain is DAGVTQSPTHLIKTRGQQVTLRCSPKSGHDTVSWYQQALGQGPQFIFQYYEEEERQRGNFPDRFSGHQFPNYSSELNVNALLLGDSALYLCASSLQVALNTEAFFGQGTRLTVV.

The rearrangement uses TRBV2 and TRBJ2-7; 7 bases map to TRBD1. Germline CDR1 is SNHLY and CDR2 is FYNNEI. The CDR3 runs 14 residues. J lost 6 bases, V lost 6 bases, and 11 bases had no gene match. The CDR3 spells CASRGTERRGEQYF. The CDR3 DNA is TGTGCCAGCAGGGGGACAGAACGTCGGGGCGAGCAGTACTTC.

V and J are TRBV25-1 and TRBJ2-3; D is perhaps TRBD1 or TRBD2 (5 bases each). The CDR3 runs 11 residues. The germline V and J ends were trimmed by 5 bases and 10 bases, with 10 bases remaining between them. In germline, CDR1 is MGHDK, CDR2 SYGVNS. CDR3 residues: CASSLQGPQYF. In nucleotides, the CDR3 is TGTGCCAGCAGTCTCCAGGGACCGCAGTATTTT.

This clone was counted a few times. This chain uses TRBV5-6 with TRBJ2-7; D gene ambiguous. Germline V lookup: CDR1 SGHDT, CDR2 YYEEEE. V was trimmed by 0 bases and J by 8 bases, leaving 9 bases between them. CDR3 size: 12 residues. The CDR3 DNA follows: TGTGCCAGCAGCTTGGGTCGTCTACAGCAGTACTTC. Protein: CASSLGRLQQYF.

This clone was seen more than once but under ten times. The chain is built from TRBV14 and TRBJ2-2; unclear D gene. The CDR3 is made up of 13 amino acids. Germline V CDR1 and CDR2: SGHDN, FVKESK. V gave up 0 bases and J gave up 7 bases, with 6 bases separating them. The CDR3 coding sequence is TGTGCCAGCAGCCAAGATCCAGTCGGGGAGCTGTTTTTT. Translated: CASSQDPVGELFF.

Only one count was recorded for this clone. This chain connects TRBV9 to TRBJ1-4; possible D gene TRBD1, 6 bases. Trimming shortened V by 0 bases and J by 6 bases, and 9 bases separated the two germline ends. Germline CDR1 reads SGDLS; CDR2 reads YYNGEE. The CDR3 has 14 residues. The DNA of the CDR3 is TGTGCCAGCAGCGTAGCTACAGGGTATGAAAAACTGTTTTTT. Protein product: CASSVATGYEKLFF. Drawing the rest from reference TRBV9 and TRBJ1-4, the complete variable domain is DSGVTQTPKHLITATGQRVTLRCSPRSGDLSVYWYQQSLDQGLQFLIQYYNGEERAKGNILERFSAQQFPDLHSELNLSSLELGDSALYFCASSVATGYEKLFFGSGTQLSVL.

The chain links TRBV5-4 to TRBJ2-3; a possible D gene is TRBD2 (6 bases). The CDR3 runs to 14 residues. With 0 bases removed from V and 10 bases from J, the gap between germline ends came to 15 bases. Germline V gene lookup returns CDR1 SGHNT and CDR2 YYREEE (reference sequence). CDR3 in amino acids: CASSLVTGEHPQYF. The CDR3 DNA reads TGTGCCAGCAGCTTGGTGACGGGGGAACACCCGCAGTATTTT.

This clone appeared a single time. This rearrangement joins TRBV18 to TRBJ2-3; 11 positions match TRBD2. This CDR3 comprises 18 residues. Germline-derived CDR1 and CDR2 are KGHSH and LQKENI. V lost 1 base and J lost 2; bases outside the gene matches: 8. This CDR3 is CASSPLTSGGLITDTQYF. The CDR3 region has the DNA TGTGCCAGCTCACCACTCACTAGCGGGGGATTGATCACAGATACGCAGTATTTT.

This clone was detected only once. V usage is TRBV5-1 and J usage is TRBJ1-2, with D hard to call. This CDR3 is 15 amino acids long. CDR1 is SGHRS and CDR2 is YFSETQ in the germline V gene. Trimming took off 3 bases at V and 4 bases at J, with 16 bases between the two ends. CDR3 coding DNA: TGCGCCAGCAGCTCCCCGGGGAACCCGGGCTATGGCTACACCTTC. Its translation: CASSSPGNPGYGYTF.

The rearrangement links TRBV30 to TRBJ1-6; the D is unclear. V dropped 0 bases and J dropped 10 bases, with 10 bases sitting between them. The CDR3 sequence is 13 residues long. Germline V gives CDR1 GTSNPN, CDR2 SVGIG (reference sequence). CDR3 sequence (DNA): TGTGCCTGGAGTGTAGAGTCAGACTCACCCCTCCACTTT. Encoded protein: CAWSVESDSPLHF. The variable domain in full, with the rest retrieved from reference TRBV30 and TRBJ1-6, is SQTIHQWPATLVQPVGSPLSLECTVEGTSNPNLYWYRQAAGRGLQLLFYSVGIGQISSEVPQNLSASRPQDRQFILSSKKLLLSDSGFYLCAWSVESDSPLHFGNGTRLTVT.

This clone was detected once. The rearrangement uses TRBV7-2 and TRBJ1-2; TRBD1 matches 9 bases. The V gene end was trimmed by 0 bases and the J gene end by 4 bases; junction bases not matched to a gene: 6. This CDR3 has 16 residues. The V gene's germline CDR1 is SGHTA and CDR2 FQGNSA. CDR3 in DNA: TGTGCCAGCAGCTTAGCCCCTCACAGGGGGCCCTATGGCTACACCTTC. Translation gives CASSLAPHRGPYGYTF.

This rearrangement joins TRBV5-1 to TRBJ2-1; unclear D gene. V dropped 4 bases and J dropped 0 bases, with 26 bases sitting between them. The CDR3 contains 20 residues. Looked up from germline, CDR1 is SGHRS and CDR2 is YFSETQ. Here the CDR3 DNA reads TGCGCCAGCAGCCAGAAATATCGACTTAGGCAGCGCATCTCCTACAATGAGCAGTTCTTC. It specifies CASSQKYRLRQRISYNEQFF. Variable domain in full (rest from reference TRBV5-1 and TRBJ2-1): KAGVTQTPRYLIKTRGQQVTLSCSPISGHRSVSWYQQTPGQGLQFLFEYFSETQRNKGNFPGRFSGRQFSNSRSEMNVSTLELGDSALYLCASSQKYRLRQRISYNEQFFGPGTRLTVL.

This sequence joins TRBV7-9 and TRBJ2-2, with 9 bases fitting TRBD1. CDR1 is SEHNR, CDR2 FQNEAQ, per germline (reference sequence). CDR3 length: 14 amino acids. Trimming took 6 bases from V and 5 from J; bases not matched to a gene: 4. In nucleotides, the CDR3 is TGTGCCAGCAGGAGGACAGGGGAAACCGGGGAGCTGTTTTTT. It is translated as CASRRTGETGELFF. The full variable domain, rest sourced from reference TRBV7-9 and TRBJ2-2, is DTGVSQNPRHKITKRGQNVTFRCDPISEHNRLYWYRQTLGQGPEFLTYFQNEAQLEKSRLLSDRFSAERPKGSFSTLEIQRTEQGDSAMYLCASRRTGETGELFFGEGSRLTVL.

The chain couples TRBV6-1 to TRBJ1-1; tentatively, D is TRBD1 (5 bases). Per the germline V gene, CDR1 is MNHNS and CDR2 is SASEGT. The CDR3 covers 12 residues. V was shortened by 6 bases and J by 3 bases, with 8 bases between the two germline ends. The chain's CDR3 is CASSPGYTEAFF. The DNA of the CDR3 is TGTGCCAGCAGCCCAGGGTACACTGAAGCTTTCTTT.